The entry that follows covers one T cell receptor beta chain sequence. This CDR3 region has 16 residues. The trim removed 2 bases at V and 5 bases at J, leaving 8 bases unmatched. From germline, CDR1 is SGHAT and CDR2 FQNNGV. Libraries were prepared by immunoSEQ multiplex PCR; TCRdb keeps only in-frame clonotypes and omits some of them. Among about 340,000 clones listed, around 80% were seen once. The sample comes from a study of blood T cell repertoires in COVID-19. Study summary: The analysed material was cDNA or gDNA that came from T cells, B-cell-depleted T cells, or PBMCs.

The sequencing input was peripheral blood. This receptor was taken from a young man with active or convalescent COVID-19. The chain employs TRBV11-2 and TRBJ2-2, with 7 nucleotides matching TRBD2. In DNA form, the CDR3 reads TGTGCCAGCAGCTTAATTGGCGGGAGAGAAACCGGGGAGCTGTTTTTT. This sequence encodes CASSLIGGRETGELFF.